Reported below is one T cell receptor beta chain. Its antigen is not known. All TRB cDNA libraries came from 5' RACE performed with UMI labels. TCRdb reprocessed the 5' RACE reads, keeping one entry per CDR3 protein, no DNA. This table lists about 130,000 distinct CDR3 sequences. Triplicate sorting captured about 320,000 cells each from every CD8+ T cell subset. The sample is drawn from a study of CXCR3-negative and CXCR3-positive naive CD8 T cells. Overall study findings and caveats: CXCR3-positive naive cells had TRB CDR3s that were more hydrophobic than CXCR3-negative naive cells had. Diversity proved comparably high across both naive subsets and much lower in memory CD8+ cells.

This CDR3 contains 14 residues. The V gene's germline CDR1 is SQVTM and CDR2 ANQGSEA. Sequenced input: naive CXCR3+ CD8+ T cells from blood. Subset denoted: CD45RO-CCR7+CD27+CD95- naive CD8+ T cells expressing CXCR3 (TNR3+). The TCR sequence derives from a human donor in good health. Some clones in this sample may be carry-over from other donors' samples. This sequence joins TRBV29-1 and TRBJ2-1; TCRdb's D call, TRBD1, is unchecked because there is no DNA. CDR3: CSVAGTASYNEQFF.